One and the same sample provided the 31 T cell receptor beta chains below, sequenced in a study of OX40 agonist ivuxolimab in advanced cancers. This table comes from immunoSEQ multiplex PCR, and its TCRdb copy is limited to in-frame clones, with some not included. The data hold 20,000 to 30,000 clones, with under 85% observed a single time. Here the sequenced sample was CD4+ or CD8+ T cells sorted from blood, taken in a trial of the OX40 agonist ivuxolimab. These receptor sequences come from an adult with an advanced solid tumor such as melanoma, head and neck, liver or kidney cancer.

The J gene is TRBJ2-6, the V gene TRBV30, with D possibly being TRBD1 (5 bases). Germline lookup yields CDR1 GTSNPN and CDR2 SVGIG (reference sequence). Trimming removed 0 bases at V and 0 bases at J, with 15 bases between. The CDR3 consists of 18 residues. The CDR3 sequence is CAWSVVGAPSSGANVLTF. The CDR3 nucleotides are TGTGCCTGGAGTGTAGTAGGGGCGCCAAGCTCTGGGGCCAACGTCCTGACTTTC.

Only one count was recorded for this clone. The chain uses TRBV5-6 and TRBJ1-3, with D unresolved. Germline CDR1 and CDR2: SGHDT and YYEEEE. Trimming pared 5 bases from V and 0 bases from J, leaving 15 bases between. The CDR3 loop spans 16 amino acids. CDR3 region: CASSWAGSYSGNTIYF. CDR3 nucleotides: TGTGCCAGCAGTTGGGCCGGGTCTTACTCTGGAAACACCATATATTTT.

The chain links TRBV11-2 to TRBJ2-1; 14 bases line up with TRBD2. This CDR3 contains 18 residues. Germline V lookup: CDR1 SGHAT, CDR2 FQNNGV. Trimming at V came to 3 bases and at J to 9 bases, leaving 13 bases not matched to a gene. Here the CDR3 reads CASSFLRLAGGRLREQFF. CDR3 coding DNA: TGTGCCAGCAGCTTCCTCCGACTAGCGGGGGGGCGGCTTCGTGAGCAGTTCTTC.

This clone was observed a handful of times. CDR3 residues: CASTPTQGASSPLHF. As DNA, the CDR3 is TGTGCCAGTACCCCCACCCAGGGGGCTAGTTCACCCCTCCACTTT. V and J are TRBV19 and TRBJ1-6; TRBD1 matches at 8 bases. This CDR3 comprises 15 residues. Trimming removed 7 bases from V and 9 bases from J; junction bases left unmatched: 11. Germline-derived CDR1 and CDR2 are LNHDA and SQIVND (reference sequence).

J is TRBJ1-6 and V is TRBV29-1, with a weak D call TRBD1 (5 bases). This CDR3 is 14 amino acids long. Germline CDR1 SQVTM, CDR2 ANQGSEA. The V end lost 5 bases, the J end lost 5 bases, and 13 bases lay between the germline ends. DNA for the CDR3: TGCAGCGTTCGCTGGGGCCCCGATAATTCACCCCTCCACTTT. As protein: CSVRWGPDNSPLHF.

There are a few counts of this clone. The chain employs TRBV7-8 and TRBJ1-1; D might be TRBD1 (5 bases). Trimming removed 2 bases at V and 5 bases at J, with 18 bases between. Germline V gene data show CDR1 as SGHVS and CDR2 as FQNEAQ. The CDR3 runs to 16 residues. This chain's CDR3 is CASSLLSGNKGTEAFF. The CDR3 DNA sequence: TGTGCCAGCAGCTTACTTTCCGGTAATAAGGGGACTGAAGCTTTCTTT.

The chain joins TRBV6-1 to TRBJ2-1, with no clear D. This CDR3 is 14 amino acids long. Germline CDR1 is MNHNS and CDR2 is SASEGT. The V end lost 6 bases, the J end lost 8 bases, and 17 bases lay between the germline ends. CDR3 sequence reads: CASRAMTVVDEQFF. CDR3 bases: TGTGCCAGCAGAGCAATGACGGTAGTGGATGAGCAGTTCTTC.

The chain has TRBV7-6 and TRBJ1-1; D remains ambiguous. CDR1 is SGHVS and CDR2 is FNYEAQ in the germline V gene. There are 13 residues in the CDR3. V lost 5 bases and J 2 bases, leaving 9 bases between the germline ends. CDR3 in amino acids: CASSRGGNTEAFF. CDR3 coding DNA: TGTGCCAGCAGCCGTGGTGGCAACACTGAAGCTTTCTTT. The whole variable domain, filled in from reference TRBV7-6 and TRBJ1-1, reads GAGVSQSPRYKVTKRGQDVALRCDPISGHVSLYWYRQALGQGPEFLTYFNYEAQQDKSGLPNDRFSAERPEGSISTLTIQRTEQRDSAMYRCASSRGGNTEAFFGQGTRLTVV.

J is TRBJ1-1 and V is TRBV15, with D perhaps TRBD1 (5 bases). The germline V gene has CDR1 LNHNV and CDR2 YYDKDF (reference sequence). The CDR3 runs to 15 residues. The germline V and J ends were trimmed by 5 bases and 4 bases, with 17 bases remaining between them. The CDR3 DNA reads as TGTGCCACCAGCGTACTAAGGGGAGGAGGCACTGAAGCTTTCTTT. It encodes CATSVLRGGGTEAFF.

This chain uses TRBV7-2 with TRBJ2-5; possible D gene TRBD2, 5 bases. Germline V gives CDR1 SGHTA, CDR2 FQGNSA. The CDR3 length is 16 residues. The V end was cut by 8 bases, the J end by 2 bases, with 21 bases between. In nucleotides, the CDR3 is TGTGCCAGCTCGGCGAGGGTACGAGTAAAGCAAGAGACCCAGTACTTC. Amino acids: CASSARVRVKQETQYF. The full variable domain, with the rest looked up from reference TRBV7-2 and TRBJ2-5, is GAGVSQSPSNKVTEKGKDVELRCDPISGHTALYWYRQSLGQGLEFLIYFQGNSAPDKSGLPSDRFSAERTGGSVSTLTIQRTQQEDSAVYLCASSARVRVKQETQYFGPGTRLLVL.

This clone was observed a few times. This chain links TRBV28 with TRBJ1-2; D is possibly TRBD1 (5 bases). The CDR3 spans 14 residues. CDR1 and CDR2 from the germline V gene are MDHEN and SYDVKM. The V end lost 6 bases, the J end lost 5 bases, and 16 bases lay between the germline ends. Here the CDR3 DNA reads TGTGCCAGCAGCCGACGGGGCAGACTATATGGCTACACCTTC. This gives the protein CASSRRGRLYGYTF.

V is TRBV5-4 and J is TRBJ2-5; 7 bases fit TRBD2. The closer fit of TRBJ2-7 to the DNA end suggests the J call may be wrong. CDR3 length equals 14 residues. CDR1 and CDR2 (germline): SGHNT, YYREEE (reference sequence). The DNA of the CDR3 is TGTGCCAGCAGCTCCCGGCGGGGGACCTACGAGCAGTACTTC. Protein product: CASSSRRGTYEQYF.

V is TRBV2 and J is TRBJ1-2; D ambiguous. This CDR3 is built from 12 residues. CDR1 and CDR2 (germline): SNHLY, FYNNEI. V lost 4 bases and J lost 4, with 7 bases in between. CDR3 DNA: TGTGCCAGCAGTGTAAACCTCTATGGCTACACCTTC. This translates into CASSVNLYGYTF.

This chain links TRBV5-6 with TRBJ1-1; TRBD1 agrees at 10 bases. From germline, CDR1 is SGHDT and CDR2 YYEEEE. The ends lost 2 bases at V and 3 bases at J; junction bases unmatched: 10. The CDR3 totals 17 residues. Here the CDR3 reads CASSLTTGGKRDTEAFF. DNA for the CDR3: TGTGCCAGCAGCTTAACGACAGGGGGCAAGAGGGACACTGAAGCTTTCTTT. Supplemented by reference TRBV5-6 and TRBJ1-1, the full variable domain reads DAGVTQSPTHLIKTRGQQVTLRCSPKSGHDTVSWYQQALGQGPQFIFQYYEEEERQRGNFPDRFSGHQFPNYSSELNVNALLLGDSALYLCASSLTTGGKRDTEAFFGQGTRLTVV.

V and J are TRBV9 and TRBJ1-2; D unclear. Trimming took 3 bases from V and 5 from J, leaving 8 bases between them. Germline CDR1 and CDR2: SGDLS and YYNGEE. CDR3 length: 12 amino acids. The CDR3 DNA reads TGTGCCAGCAGCGGAGCGGGATATGGCTACACCTTC. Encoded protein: CASSGAGYGYTF.

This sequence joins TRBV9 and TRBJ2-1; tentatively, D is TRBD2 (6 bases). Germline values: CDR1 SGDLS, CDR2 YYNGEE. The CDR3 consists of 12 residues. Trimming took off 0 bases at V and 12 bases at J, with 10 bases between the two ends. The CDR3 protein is CASSVDRGLQFF. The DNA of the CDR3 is TGTGCCAGCAGCGTAGACCGGGGACTGCAGTTCTTC.

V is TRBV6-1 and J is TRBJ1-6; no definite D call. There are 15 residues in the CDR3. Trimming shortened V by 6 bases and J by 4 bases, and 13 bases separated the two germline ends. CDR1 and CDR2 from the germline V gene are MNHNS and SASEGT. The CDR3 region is CASSRSIGYNSPLHF. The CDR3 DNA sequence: TGTGCCAGCAGCAGGAGTATCGGGTATAATTCACCCCTCCACTTT.

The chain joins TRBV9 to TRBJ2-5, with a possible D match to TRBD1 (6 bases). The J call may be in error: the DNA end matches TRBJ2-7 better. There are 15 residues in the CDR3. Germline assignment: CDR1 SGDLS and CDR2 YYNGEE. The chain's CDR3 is CASSEQTGTLYEQYF. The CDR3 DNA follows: TGTGCCAGCAGCGAACAGACAGGTACTCTTTACGAGCAGTACTTC.

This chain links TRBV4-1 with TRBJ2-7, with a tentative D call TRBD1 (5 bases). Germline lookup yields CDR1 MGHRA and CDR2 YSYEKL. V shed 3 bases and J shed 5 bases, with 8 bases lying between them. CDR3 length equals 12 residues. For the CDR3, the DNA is TGCGCCAGCAGCCACACGGACAACGAGCAGTACTTC. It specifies CASSHTDNEQYF.

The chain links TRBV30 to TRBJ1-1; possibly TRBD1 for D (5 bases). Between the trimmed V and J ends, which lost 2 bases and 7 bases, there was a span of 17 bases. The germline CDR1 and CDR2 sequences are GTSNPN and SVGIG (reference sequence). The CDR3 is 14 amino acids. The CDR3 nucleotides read TGTGCCTGGAGTCTGGGGGGATATTGGGATGAAGCTTTCTTT. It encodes CAWSLGGYWDEAFF.

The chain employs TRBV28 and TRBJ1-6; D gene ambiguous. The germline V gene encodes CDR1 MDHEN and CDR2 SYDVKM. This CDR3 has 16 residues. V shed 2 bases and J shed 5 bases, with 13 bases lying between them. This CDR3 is CASSLATHLDNSPLHF. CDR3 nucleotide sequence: TGTGCCAGCAGTTTAGCGACGCATCTCGATAATTCACCCCTCCACTTT.

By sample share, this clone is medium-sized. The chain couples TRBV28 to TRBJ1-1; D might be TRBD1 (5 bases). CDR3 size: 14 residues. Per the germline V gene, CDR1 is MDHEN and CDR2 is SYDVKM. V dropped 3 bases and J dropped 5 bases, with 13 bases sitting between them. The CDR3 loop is CASSFKRGWTEAFF. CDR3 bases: TGTGCCAGCAGTTTTAAGAGGGGATGGACTGAAGCTTTCTTT.

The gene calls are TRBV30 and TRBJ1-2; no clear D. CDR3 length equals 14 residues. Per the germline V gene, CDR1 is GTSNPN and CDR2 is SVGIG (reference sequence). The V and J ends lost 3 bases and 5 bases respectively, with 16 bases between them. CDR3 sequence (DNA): TGTGCCTGGAGAGGTAGGCAGGATCAGTATGGCTACACCTTC. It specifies CAWRGRQDQYGYTF.

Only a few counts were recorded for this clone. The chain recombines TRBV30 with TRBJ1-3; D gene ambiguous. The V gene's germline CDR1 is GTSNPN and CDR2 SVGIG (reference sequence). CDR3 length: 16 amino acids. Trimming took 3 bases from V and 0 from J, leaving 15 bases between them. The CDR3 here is CAWRGRTGSSGNTIYF. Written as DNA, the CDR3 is TGTGCCTGGAGGGGAAGGACTGGGAGCTCTGGAAACACCATATATTTT.

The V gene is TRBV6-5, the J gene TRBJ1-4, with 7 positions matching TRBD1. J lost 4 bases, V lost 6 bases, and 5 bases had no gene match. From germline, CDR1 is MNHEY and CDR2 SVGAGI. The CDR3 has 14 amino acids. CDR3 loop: CASRQGGFNEKLFF. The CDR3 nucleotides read TGTGCCAGCAGGCAGGGGGGGTTTAATGAAAAACTGTTTTTT.

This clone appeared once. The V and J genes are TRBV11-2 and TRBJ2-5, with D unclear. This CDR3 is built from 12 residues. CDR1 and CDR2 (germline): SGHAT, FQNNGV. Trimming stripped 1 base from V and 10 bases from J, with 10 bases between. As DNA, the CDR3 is TGTGCCAGCAGCTTAGGCGGTGTGGACCAGTACTTC. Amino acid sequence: CASSLGGVDQYF.

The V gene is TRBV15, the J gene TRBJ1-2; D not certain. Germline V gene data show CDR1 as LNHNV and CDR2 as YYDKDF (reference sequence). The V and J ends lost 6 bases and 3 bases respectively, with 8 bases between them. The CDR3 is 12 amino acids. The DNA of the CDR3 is TGTGCCACCAGTGGGCGGGACTATGGCTACACCTTC. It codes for CATSGRDYGYTF. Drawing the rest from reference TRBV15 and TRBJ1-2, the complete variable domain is DAMVIQNPRYQVTQFGKPVTLSCSQTLNHNVMYWYQQKSSQAPKLLFHYYDKDFNNEADTPDNFQSRRPNTSFCFLDIRSPGLGDTAMYLCATSGRDYGYTFGSGTRLTVV.

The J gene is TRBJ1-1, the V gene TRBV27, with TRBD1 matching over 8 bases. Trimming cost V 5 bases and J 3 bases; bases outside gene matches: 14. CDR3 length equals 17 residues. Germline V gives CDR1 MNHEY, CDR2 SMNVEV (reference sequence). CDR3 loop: CASSPAGTGDWDTEAFF. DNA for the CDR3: TGTGCCAGCAGTCCAGCCGGGACAGGTGACTGGGACACTGAAGCTTTCTTT.

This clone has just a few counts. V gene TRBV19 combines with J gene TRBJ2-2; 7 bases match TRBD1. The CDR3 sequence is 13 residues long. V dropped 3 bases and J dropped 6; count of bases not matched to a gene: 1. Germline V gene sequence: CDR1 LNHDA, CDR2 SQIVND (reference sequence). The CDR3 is CASSITGAGELFF. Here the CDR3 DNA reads TGTGCCAGTAGTATTACAGGGGCCGGGGAGCTGTTTTTT. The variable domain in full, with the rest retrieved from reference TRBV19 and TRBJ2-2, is DGGITQSPKYLFRKEGQNVTLSCEQNLNHDAMYWYRQDPGQGLRLIYYSQIVNDFQKGDIAEGYSVSREKKESFPLTVTSAQKNPTAFYLCASSITGAGELFFGEGSRLTVL.

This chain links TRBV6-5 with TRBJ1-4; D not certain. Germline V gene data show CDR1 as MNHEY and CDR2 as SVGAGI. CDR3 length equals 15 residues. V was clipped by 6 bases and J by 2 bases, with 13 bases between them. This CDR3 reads CASSPLKRTNEKLFF. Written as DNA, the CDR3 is TGTGCCAGCAGCCCCCTGAAAAGGACTAATGAAAAACTGTTTTTT.

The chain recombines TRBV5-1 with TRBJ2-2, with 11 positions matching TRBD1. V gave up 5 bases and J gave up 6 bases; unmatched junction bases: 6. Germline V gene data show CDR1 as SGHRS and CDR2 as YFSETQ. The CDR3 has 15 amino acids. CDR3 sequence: CASRSGTGGSGELFF. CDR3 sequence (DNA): TGCGCCAGCAGGTCCGGGACAGGGGGGTCCGGGGAGCTGTTTTTT. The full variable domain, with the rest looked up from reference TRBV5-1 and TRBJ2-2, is KAGVTQTPRYLIKTRGQQVTLSCSPISGHRSVSWYQQTPGQGLQFLFEYFSETQRNKGNFPGRFSGRQFSNSRSEMNVSTLELGDSALYLCASRSGTGGSGELFFGEGSRLTVL.